A single sample gave rise to the 4 T cell receptor beta chains below, sequenced in a study of Ad26.COV2.S vaccination and SARS-CoV-2 variants. Treatment denoted: some 19 received Ad26.COV2.S at low or high dose, single or two shots; about 5 received placebo; per-sample allocation not given. Each sample was drawn 63 days after the first injection (of vaccine or placebo). Only in-frame clones appear in the TCRdb table, and some are missing; sequencing was by immunoSEQ multiplex PCR. The table has 400,000 to 450,000 clones, around 90% seen once. The material was peripheral blood, obtained in a trial of Ad26.COV2.S vaccine versus placebo. These receptors were taken from a person aged 18-65 years who received the Ad26.COV2.S COVID-19 vaccine or a placebo.

This clone was observed a single time. V and J are TRBV6-2 or TRBV6-3 and TRBJ2-5; 7 nucleotides match TRBD2. Losses at the gene ends were 2 bases for V and 0 bases for J; bases not matched to a gene: 6. Per germline, CDR1 MNHEY and CDR2 SVGEGT. CDR3 length: 16 residues. Here the CDR3 reads CASSYRPGLYQETQYF. The CDR3 coding sequence is TGTGCCAGCAGTTACCGACCGGGACTATACCAAGAGACCCAGTACTTC.

The J gene is TRBJ2-1, the V gene TRBV24-1; 11 positions match TRBD2. Germline assignment: CDR1 KGHDR and CDR2 SFDVKD. Trimming took 4 bases from V and 9 from J; bases not matched to a gene: 13. CDR3 length equals 17 residues. The CDR3 spells CATSEPIAGGMGAEQFF. CDR3 coding DNA: TGTGCCACCAGTGAACCAATAGCGGGAGGGATGGGCGCTGAGCAGTTCTTC.

The rearrangement joins TRBV18 to TRBJ2-7, with a weak D call TRBD1 (5 bases). Germline loops: CDR1 KGHSH, CDR2 LQKENI. V gave up 3 bases and J gave up 4 bases, with 16 bases separating them. This CDR3 comprises 15 residues. CDR3 residues: CASSPQGPRGYEQYF. The CDR3 region has the DNA TGTGCCAGCTCACCCCAGGGCCCGCGTGGGTACGAGCAGTACTTC.

The chain carries TRBV27 and TRBJ2-5; TRBD2 aligns across 13 bases. The V gene end was trimmed by 5 bases and the J gene end by 2 bases; junction bases not matched to a gene: 2. This CDR3 has 15 residues. Germline lookup yields CDR1 MNHEY and CDR2 SMNVEV (reference sequence). CDR3 sequence: CASSRTSGRQETQYF. CDR3 sequence (DNA): TGTGCCAGCAGTCGGACTAGCGGGAGACAAGAGACCCAGTACTTC.